This record looks at one TCR beta chain sequence and its context. The CDR3 has 15 residues. Germline loops: CDR1 SGHVS, CDR2 FNYEAQ. J gave up 1 base and V 2 bases, and 3 bases lay outside the gene matches. Profiling relied on immunoSEQ multiplex PCR, and the TCRdb table lists in-frame clones only, not all of them. The table has about 75,000 clones, less than 90% seen once. This sample stems from a study of T cell clones after liver transplantation. Background on the study: Subjects received no induction therapy and standard immunosuppression until randomization at 12-24 months post-transplant.

The sample consisted of CD4+ T cells from blood, taken 48 to 50 months after liver transplant. The receptor was isolated from a human patient who received a liver transplant. Certain T cells may be donor cells from the graft. The rearrangement links TRBV7-6 to TRBJ1-1; 8 nucleotides match TRBD1. This chain's CDR3 is CASSLIGTGNTEAFF. CDR3 sequence (DNA): TGTGCCAGCAGCTTAATAGGGACAGGGAACACTGAAGCTTTCTTT.